Below, 10 T cell receptor beta chains from the same sample are listed, as sequenced in a study of T cells in Graves' hyperthyroidism and ophthalmopathy. Authors of the study amplified TCR beta CDR3 regions from RNA transcripts. When the TCR CDR3 underwent first-round RT-PCR, the HTBI primer set was used. TCRdb re-called the multiplex PCR reads with MiXCR, one entry per CDR3 protein. Of hundreds of thousands of distinct CDR3 sequences in the sample, around 38% were seen once. Sequenced sample: blood. Receptors originate from a man between 18 and 35 years old with Graves' hyperthyroidism.

This clonotype has a count of ten or more. The chain has TRBV10-3 and TRBJ1-6, with a weak D call TRBD1 (6 bases). Germline CDR1 is ENHRY and CDR2 is SYGVKD. The V and J ends lost 4 bases and 12 bases respectively, with 19 bases between them. This CDR3 is built from 15 residues. Here the CDR3 DNA reads TGTGCCATCAGTGGGGGGCCGAGTCTAGGAGGACCCCTCCACTTT. Translated, it gives CAISGGPSLGGPLHF.

Worth noting for this clonotype: This may come from a read error, since a much larger clone is one base off. The chain joins TRBV20-1 to TRBJ1-1, with 12 bases that match TRBD1. V lost 5 bases to trimming and J lost 9 bases; unmatched junction nucleotides: 4. The CDR3 loop spans 12 amino acids. Germline loops: CDR1 DFQATT, CDR2 SNEGSKA (reference sequence). The CDR3 DNA reads as TGCAGTGCTGGGACAGGGGGCCTGAAAGCTTTCTTT. Amino acid sequence: CSAGTGGLKAFF.

The chain carries TRBV10-3 and TRBJ1-5; the match to TRBD1 covers 10 bases. J lost 0 bases, V lost 10 bases, and 6 bases had no gene match. There are 15 residues in the CDR3. CDR1 and CDR2 (germline): ENHRY, SYGVKD. CDR3 DNA sequence: TGTGCCACCGGGACAGGGGAATATAGCAATCAGCCCCAGCATTTT. It yields the protein CATGTGEYSNQPQHF.

The chain recombines TRBV12-3 or TRBV12-4 with TRBJ1-5; the D is unclear. V lost 8 bases to trimming and J lost 2 bases, with 10 bases between them. This CDR3 is 13 amino acids long. CDR3 in amino acids: CASVPTGNQPQHF. The CDR3 nucleotides read TGTGCCAGCGTTCCGACGGGCAATCAGCCCCAGCATTTT.

The rearrangement uses TRBV29-1 and TRBJ2-7; unclear D gene. The CDR3 spans 13 residues. Trimming took off 8 bases at V and 3 bases at J, with 17 bases between the two ends. Looked up from germline, CDR1 is SQVTM and CDR2 is ANQGSEA. CDR3 amino acids: CSIPASSIYEQYF. DNA of the CDR3: TGCAGCATCCCCGCCAGCAGCATCTACGAGCAGTACTTC.

This clonotype has more than one count but fewer than ten. The V gene is TRBV9, the J gene TRBJ1-1, with D perhaps TRBD1 (5 bases). Trimming left V 0 bases short and J 4 bases short, with 13 bases between. Looked up from germline, CDR1 is SGDLS and CDR2 is YYNGEE. This CDR3 has 15 residues. CDR3 residues: CASSVGGGQGTEAFF. CDR3 nucleotides: TGTGCCAGCAGCGTAGGGGGGGGTCAGGGCACTGAAGCTTTCTTT.

CDR3 sequence: CAISPLGDNQPQHF. The DNA for the CDR3 is TGTGCCATCAGTCCCTTAGGGGACAATCAGCCCCAGCATTTT. The chain employs TRBV10-3 and TRBJ1-5; possible D gene TRBD1, 5 bases. Trimming stripped 5 bases from V and 3 bases from J, with 11 bases between. Germline CDR1 and CDR2: ENHRY and SYGVKD. The CDR3 consists of 14 residues.

Notes on this clonotype: A much larger clone is a single base away; this may be a read error. This chain connects TRBV7-9 to TRBJ1-2; tentatively, D is TRBD1 (6 bases). Trimming took 4 bases from V and 2 from J, leaving 14 bases between them. CDR3 length: 15 amino acids. Germline V lookup: CDR1 SEHNR, CDR2 FQNEAQ (reference sequence). CDR3 residues: CASSYTTGLNYGYTF. The CDR3 region has the DNA TGTGCCAGCAGCTATACGACAGGTTTAAACTATGGCTACACCTTC. Supplemented by reference TRBV7-9 and TRBJ1-2, the full variable domain reads DTGVSQNPRHKITKRGQNVTFRCDPISEHNRLYWYRQTLGQGPEFLTYFQNEAQLEKSRLLSDRFSAERPKGSFSTLEIQRTEQGDSAMYLCASSYTTGLNYGYTFGSGTRLTVV.

The rearrangement joins TRBV19 to TRBJ2-7, with 9 nucleotides matching TRBD2. Looked up from germline, CDR1 is LNHDA and CDR2 is SQIVND (reference sequence). The CDR3 is made up of 15 amino acids. V gave up 3 bases and J gave up 4 bases; unmatched junction bases: 7. The CDR3 nucleotides are TGTGCCAGTAGTATGGTGCTAGCGGGGATTTACGAGCAGTACTTC. Encoded protein: CASSMVLAGIYEQYF.

The chain employs TRBV10-3 and TRBJ2-5; tentative D call: TRBD2 (5 bases). Germline lookup yields CDR1 ENHRY and CDR2 SYGVKD. CDR3 length: 14 residues. Between the trimmed V and J ends, which lost 8 bases and 5 bases, there was a span of 18 bases. CDR3 sequence reads: CAIPVGGSGETQYF. DNA of the CDR3: TGTGCCATCCCTGTAGGAGGCAGTGGGGAGACCCAGTACTTC.